Listed below are T cell receptor beta chains from one sample, sequenced in a study of PD-L1 blockade in urothelial cancer. Assay used: immunoSEQ multiplex PCR; TCRdb lists only in-frame clones, some missing. The data show some 120,000 clones, with roughly 83% seen just once and roughly 2.9% held by the top ten. The starting material was PBMCs, obtained around atezolizumab (anti-PD-L1) treatment. The origin of the receptors is a man in his fifties with urothelial cancer. Each CDR3 is given with its conserved first and last residue. The D gene is left open where the match is weak. The size entry is marked missing in some rows and otherwise reads once, few, many or a size class.

>TRBJ2-4|.|TRBV9|TRBD1
CASSPHPGTAGRIQYF
TGTGCCAGCAGCCCCCACCCCGGGACAGCAGGTCGGATTCAGTACTTC
>TRBJ2-7|.|TRBV11-2|.
CASSLGGFSYEQYF
TGTGCCAGCAGCTTAGGAGGGTTCTCCTACGAGCAGTACTTC
>TRBJ2-7|.|TRBV28|TRBD2
CASSFHQGSGRAYEQYF
TGTGCCAGCAGTTTCCACCAGGGAAGCGGGAGGGCCTACGAGCAGTACTTC
>TRBJ2-7|.|TRBV11-3|TRBD1
CASSPGTGFGEQYF
TGTGCCAGCAGCCCCGGGACAGGGTTCGGCGAGCAGTACTTC
>TRBJ1-5|once|TRBV28|.
CASSLWSTHSNQPQHF
TGTGCCAGCAGTTTGTGGAGTACTCATAGCAATCAGCCCCAGCATTTT
>TRBJ2-7|.|TRBV6-1|.
CASSEPGGRGYGQYF
TGTGCCAGCAGTGAACCGGGGGGCCGCGGGTACGGGCAGTACTTC
>TRBJ2-2|.|TRBV9|TRBD2
CASSLTSAANTGELFF
TGTGCCAGCAGCTTAACTAGCGCAGCGAACACCGGGGAGCTGTTTTTT
>TRBJ2-7|once|TRBV5-8|.
CASSYGGRAVYEQYF
TGTGCCAGCAGCTATGGGGGCAGGGCCGTCTACGAGCAGTACTTC
>TRBJ1-4|.|TRBV4-1|.
CASSQTDSYEKLFF
TGCGCCAGCAGCCAAACGGACAGCTATGAAAAACTGTTTTTT
>TRBJ1-1|once|TRBV6-1|.
CASTGVTGNNEAFF
TGTGCCAGCACTGGTGTAACAGGGAATAATGAAGCTTTCTTT
>TRBJ2-3|.|TRBV5-4|TRBD2
CASSSLLTSGSTDTQYF
TGTGCCAGCAGCTCCCTCCTGACTAGCGGTTCCACAGATACGCAGTATTTT
>TRBJ2-5|.|TRBV6-1|.
CASIAIGGAGETQYF
TGTGCCAGCATCGCGATAGGGGGGGCCGGCGAGACCCAGTACTTC
>TRBJ1-2|once|TRBV15|TRBD1
CATRGTGGNYGYTF
TGTGCCACCAGGGGGACAGGGGGGAACTATGGCTACACCTTC
>TRBJ2-1|.|TRBV27|TRBD1
CASSLRGTGEKGNEQFF
TGTGCCAGCAGTTTACGGGGGACAGGGGAGAAGGGGAATGAGCAGTTCTTC
>TRBJ1-1|.|TRBV5-1|TRBD1
CASSSTGFGGAEAFF
TGCGCCAGCAGCTCGACAGGGTTCGGCGGGGCTGAAGCTTTCTTT
>TRBJ1-2|.|TRBV2|.
CASSDHSNYGYTF
TGTGCCAGCAGTGATCACAGCAACTATGGCTACACCTTC
>TRBJ1-4|.|TRBV7-2|.
CASSLAGSGREKLFF
TGTGCCAGCAGCTTAGCGGGCAGCGGTCGCGAAAAACTGTTTTTT
>TRBJ2-7|.|TRBV6-4|TRBD2
CASIGTSGYEQYF
TGTGCCAGCATCGGGACTAGCGGTTACGAGCAGTACTTC
>TRBJ1-5|many|TRBV30|.
CAWSVERGRQPQHF
TGTGCCTGGAGTGTAGAAAGGGGAAGGCAGCCCCAGCATTTT
>TRBJ2-7|.|TRBV7-8|TRBD1
CASSTTGAPADEQYF
TGTGCCAGCAGCACGACAGGGGCCCCCGCGGACGAGCAGTACTTC
>TRBJ2-5|once|TRBV6-5|TRBD2
CASSWGSGRVQETQYF
TGTGCCAGCAGTTGGGGTAGCGGGAGAGTACAAGAGACCCAGTACTTC
>TRBJ1-4|.|TRBV5-1|TRBD1
CASSLAGTANEKLFF
TGCGCCAGCAGCTTGGCCGGGACAGCAAATGAAAAACTGTTTTTT
>TRBJ1-2|.|TRBV28|TRBD1
CASSLGAGGFLSYGYTF
TGTGCCAGCAGTCTGGGGGCAGGGGGCTTTTTAAGCTATGGCTACACCTTC
>TRBJ2-7|once|TRBV2|.
CASRLGVYEQYF
TGTGCCAGCAGGTTGGGAGTCTACGAGCAGTACTTC
>TRBJ2-6|.|TRBV5-6|.
CASSLTGSGANVLTF
TGTGCCAGCAGCTTGACAGGCTCTGGGGCCAACGTCCTGACTTTC
>TRBJ2-3|once|TRBV7-3|.
CASSLRGQSTDTQYF
TGTGCCAGCAGCTTAAGGGGACAAAGCACAGATACGCAGTATTTT
>TRBJ1-2|.|TRBV28|.
CASRSQGWAGYTF
TGTGCCAGCAGGTCACAGGGTTGGGCTGGCTACACCTTC
>TRBJ2-5|.|TRBV7-9|.
CASSLFGEETQYF
TGTGCCAGCAGCTTATTTGGAGAAGAGACCCAGTACTTC
>TRBJ1-6|.|TRBV10-3|TRBD1
CAIGEGQANPTGSPLHF
TGTGCCATCGGGGAAGGACAGGCCAATCCTACTGGCTCACCCCTCCACTTT
>TRBJ2-7|few|TRBV11-2|TRBD2
CASSLTGTSWYEQYF
TGTGCCAGCAGTTTGACCGGGACTAGCTGGTACGAGCAGTACTTC